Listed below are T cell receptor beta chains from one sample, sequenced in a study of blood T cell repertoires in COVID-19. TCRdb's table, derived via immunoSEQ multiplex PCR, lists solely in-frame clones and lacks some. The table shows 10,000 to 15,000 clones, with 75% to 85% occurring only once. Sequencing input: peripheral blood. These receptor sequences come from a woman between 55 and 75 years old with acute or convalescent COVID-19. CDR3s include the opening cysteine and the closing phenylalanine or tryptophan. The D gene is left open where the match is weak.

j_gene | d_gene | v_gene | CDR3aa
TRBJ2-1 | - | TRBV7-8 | CASKQRGFNEQFF
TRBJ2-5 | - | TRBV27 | CASSSEAGAYQETQYF
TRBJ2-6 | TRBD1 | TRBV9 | CASSEGTRDRGLSGANVLTF
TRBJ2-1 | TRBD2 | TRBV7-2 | CASSLVRTSGGLGYNEQFF
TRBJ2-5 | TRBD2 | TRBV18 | CASSSKISGGKETQYF
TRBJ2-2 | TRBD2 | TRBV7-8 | CASSLNLGSGVNTGELFF
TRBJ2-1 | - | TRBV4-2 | CASSQPSSYNEQFF
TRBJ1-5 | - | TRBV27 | CASNPTGLRFSNQPQHF
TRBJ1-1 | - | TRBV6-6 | CASSYSEGNTEAFF
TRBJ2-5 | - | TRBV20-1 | CSASGELGGGETQYF
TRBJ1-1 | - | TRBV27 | CASSLRGGANTEAFF
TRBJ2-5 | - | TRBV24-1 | CATSGLPKRETQYF
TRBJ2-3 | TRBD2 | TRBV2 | CASSDRLADTQYF
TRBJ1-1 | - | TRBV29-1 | CSVFRGGEAFF
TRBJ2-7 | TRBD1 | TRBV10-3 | CAISGGQGANYEQYF
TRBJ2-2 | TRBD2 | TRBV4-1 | CASSLETSGGAYGELFF
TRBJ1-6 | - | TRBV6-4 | CASSGRRVTYNSPLHF
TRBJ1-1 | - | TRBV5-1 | CASSLEVGGNTEAFF
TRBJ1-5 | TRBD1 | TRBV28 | CASSPGQGWRPQHF
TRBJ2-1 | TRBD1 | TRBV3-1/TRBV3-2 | CASSLRQGTYSYNEQFF
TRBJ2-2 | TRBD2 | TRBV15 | CATSRRLSGGTTGELFF
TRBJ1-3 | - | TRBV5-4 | CASSFSGTPSSGNTIYF
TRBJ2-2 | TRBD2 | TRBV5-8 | CASSRRILADGELFF
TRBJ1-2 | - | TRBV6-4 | CATGTGGKANYGYTF
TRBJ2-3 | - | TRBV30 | CAWSLAGLKDTQYF
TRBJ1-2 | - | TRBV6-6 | CASSYDRSYGYTF
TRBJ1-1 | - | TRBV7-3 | CASSLTREDEAFF
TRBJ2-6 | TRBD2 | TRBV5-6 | CASSPRGEGANVLTF